Listed below are T cell receptor beta chains from one sample, sequenced in a study of blood T cell repertoires in COVID-19. The assay was immunoSEQ multiplex PCR, and TCRdb's table has in-frame clones only and misses some. Of a few hundred thousand clones listed, 80% to 85% are singletons. The source material was PBMCs or T cells enriched from blood (not recorded which). These TCRs come from a man aged 40-55 years who had been exposed to COVID-19. CDR3s include the opening cysteine and the closing phenylalanine or tryptophan. The D gene is left open where the match is weak. Clone size, where shown, is once, few, many, or a class for clones that have expanded.

clone_size,j_call,d_call,v_call,cdr3_nt,cdr3_aa
.,TRBJ2-1,TRBD2,TRBV2,TGTGCCAGCAGTGAGGTTCTAGCGGGAGGGAGTGAGCAGTTCTTC,CASSEVLAGGSEQFF
few,TRBJ1-3,TRBD1,TRBV29-1,TGCAGCGTTGGATGGGGACCGGGACAGGGGTCGTATTTT,CSVGWGPGQGSYF
.,TRBJ2-5,TRBD2,TRBV7-9,TGTGCCAGCAGCTTAAGGGGACTACAAGAGACCCAGTACTTC,CASSLRGLQETQYF
.,TRBJ2-7,.,TRBV11-2,TGTGCCAGCAGCTTCACCTACGAGCAGTACTTC,CASSFTYEQYF
.,TRBJ1-2,TRBD1,TRBV12-3/TRBV12-4,TGTGCCAGCAGGGACAGGGAACGGGGTGGCTACACCTTC,CASRDRERGGYTF
.,TRBJ2-3,TRBD2,TRBV24-1,TGTGCCACCAGTGAAGCGGGAGCCCACACAGATACGCAGTATTTT,CATSEAGAHTDTQYF
.,TRBJ1-6,.,TRBV11-3,TGTGCCAGCAGCTTAGACGGGGAATCACCCCTCCACTTT,CASSLDGESPLHF
.,TRBJ2-1,TRBD2,TRBV30,TGTGCCTGGAGTGTTGGTGGGAGGGGTGAGCAGTTCTTC,CAWSVGGRGEQFF
.,TRBJ2-7,TRBD1,TRBV18,TGTGCCAGCTGGAGTGGACAGGGGGCCTACGAGCAGTACTTC,CASWSGQGAYEQYF
.,TRBJ2-5,.,TRBV7-9,TGTGCCAGCAGCTTAGGGCGGGACCCCGTGCGGGAGACCCAGTACTTC,CASSLGRDPVRETQYF
.,TRBJ2-5,TRBD1,TRBV9,TGTGCCAGCAGCTCCAAAGGACAGGGCGGCGAGACCCAGTACTTC,CASSSKGQGGETQYF
once,TRBJ2-7,TRBD1,TRBV29-1,TGCAGCGCTTGCAGGGGGCAGGGAGACTCCGCCGAGCAGTACTTC,CSACRGQGDSAEQYF
.,TRBJ1-2,TRBD1,TRBV2,TGTGCCAGCAGTAATACAGGGGTTGCTAACTATGGCTACACCTTC,CASSNTGVANYGYTF
.,TRBJ1-1,TRBD1,TRBV27,TGTGCCAGCAGTGATACCTCAAACAGGGGGTTTTTTACTGAAGCTTTCTTT,CASSDTSNRGFFTEAFF
.,TRBJ1-2,TRBD1,TRBV29-1,TGCAGCGTTGAAGATCTGGACAGGGGAGATGGCTACACCTTC,CSVEDLDRGDGYTF
.,TRBJ1-2,.,TRBV18,TGTGCCAGCTCACGACCGGGCCGTACCGCTAACTATGGCTACACCTTC,CASSRPGRTANYGYTF
.,TRBJ2-7,TRBD1,TRBV27,TGTGCCAGCAGCCAAGGGACAGGGCGCAACGAGCAGTACTTC,CASSQGTGRNEQYF
.,TRBJ1-5,.,TRBV12-3/TRBV12-4,TGTGCCAGCAGACAGGGTCGCAATCAGCCCCAGCATTTT,CASRQGRNQPQHF
.,TRBJ2-2,.,TRBV29-1,TGCAGCGTTGCGACCTTGGGGGCGGGCTCTGCCGGGGAGCTGTTTTTT,CSVATLGAGSAGELFF
.,TRBJ2-7,TRBD1,TRBV27,TGTGCCAGCAGTTTCTCTGGACAGGGTACCGAGCAGTACTTC,CASSFSGQGTEQYF
.,TRBJ2-1,TRBD2,TRBV15,TGTGCCACCAGCAGGGGGGGGGTTGGTGAGCAGTTCTTC,CATSRGGVGEQFF
.,TRBJ1-2,.,TRBV3-1/TRBV3-2,TGTGCCAGCAGCCTTACTAACTATGGCTACACCTTC,CASSLTNYGYTF
.,TRBJ2-1,TRBD2,TRBV3-1/TRBV3-2,TGTGCCAGCTCTCGACGGGAGGGCAACAATGAGCAGTTCTTC,CASSRREGNNEQFF
.,TRBJ1-4,.,TRBV4-1,TGCGCCAGCAGCCAAGTGTCAAGCCTCAATGAAAAACTGTTTTTT,CASSQVSSLNEKLFF
.,TRBJ2-5,TRBD2,TRBV10-3,TGTGCCATCAGGGACGGGAGGGATGAGACCCAGTACTTC,CAIRDGRDETQYF
few,TRBJ2-5,TRBD1,TRBV11-2,TGTGCCAGCAGCTTAGACCACACAGGGGGCGTCGAGACCCAGTACTTC,CASSLDHTGGVETQYF
.,TRBJ1-1,TRBD1,TRBV18,TGTGCCAGCTCACCGGGACAGGGGTTAATGCTAAGGACTGAAGCTTTCTTT,CASSPGQGLMLRTEAFF
.,TRBJ2-7,TRBD1,TRBV9,TGTGCCAGCAGCCCGGGACAGGGAATTCTAGCCCCCTACGAGCAGTACTTC,CASSPGQGILAPYEQYF
.,TRBJ2-7,TRBD2,TRBV6-5,TGTGCCAGCAGTTACGGACTAGCCCACGAGCAGTACTTC,CASSYGLAHEQYF
.,TRBJ2-7,TRBD2,TRBV7-9,TGTGCCAGCTATACGTCGGGGGGTCGAAGTAACTACGAGCAGTACTTC,CASYTSGGRSNYEQYF
.,TRBJ1-2,.,TRBV29-1,TGCAGCGTTGATGAGGTCACAAGGCAGGGATATGGCTACACCTTC,CSVDEVTRQGYGYTF
.,TRBJ1-4,TRBD1,TRBV11-2,TGTGCCAGCAGCTTAGGTTGGACAGGGGGTCATGAAAAACTGTTTTTT,CASSLGWTGGHEKLFF
.,TRBJ2-7,TRBD2,TRBV27,TGTGCCAGCAGTCCTAGACTAGCGGGACCCTACGAGCAGTACTTC,CASSPRLAGPYEQYF
.,TRBJ2-5,.,TRBV9,TGTGCCAGCAGCGATGCCAGGGGGGTAGAGACCCAGTACTTC,CASSDARGVETQYF
.,TRBJ2-3,.,TRBV23-1,TGCGCCAGCAGTCAAAACGACACTTCCAAAAAAAACACAGATACGCAGTATTTT,CASSQNDTSKKNTDTQYF
.,TRBJ1-1,.,TRBV6-5,TGTGCCAGCAGTACCTATCCGTGGAGGGACACTGAAGCTTTCTTT,CASSTYPWRDTEAFF
.,TRBJ1-2,.,TRBV7-9,TGTGCCAGCAGCCACACAGGACCTGCTAACTATGGCTACACCTTC,CASSHTGPANYGYTF
.,TRBJ2-7,.,TRBV30,TGTGCCTGGAGTTCGAGCTCCTACGAGCAGTACTTC,CAWSSSSYEQYF
.,TRBJ2-3,.,TRBV7-6,TGTGCCAGCAGCCCGGGGGGTTGGGGGCGCGACTACGATACGCAGTATTTT,CASSPGGWGRDYDTQYF
.,TRBJ1-5,.,TRBV19,TGTGCCAGTAGTATAGTATTGAATCAGCCCCAGCATTTT,CASSIVLNQPQHF
.,TRBJ1-4,.,TRBV7-9,TGTGCCAGCAGCCTCGCGACAGGAATTGTGGGTGAAAAACTGTTTTTT,CASSLATGIVGEKLFF
.,TRBJ2-1,TRBD1,TRBV5-4,TGTGCCAGCAGCCCCGACAGGGGAGGCTACAATGAGCAGTTCTTC,CASSPDRGGYNEQFF
.,TRBJ1-2,TRBD1,TRBV28,TGTGCCAGCAGCGGACAGGGCGTTGACTATGGCTACACCTTC,CASSGQGVDYGYTF
.,TRBJ1-4,TRBD1,TRBV7-9,TGTGCCAGCACGGGACAGGGGGCGCGAGAAAAACTGTTTTTT,CASTGQGAREKLFF
.,TRBJ1-5,.,TRBV19,TGTGCCAGTACCAGTCGCAGGGGCGAGAGGGGCAATCAGCCCCAGCATTTT,CASTSRRGERGNQPQHF
.,TRBJ2-7,TRBD1,TRBV7-9,TGTGCCAGCAGCCCCCGGGACAGGGAGATTCGGTACTTC,CASSPRDREIRYF
few,TRBJ1-5,.,TRBV5-6,TGTGCCAGCAGCCAAGATGGGCTTCGAACGCCCCAGCATTTT,CASSQDGLRTPQHF
.,TRBJ1-3,.,TRBV18,TGTGCCAGCTCAGTCCAGGGCCACTCTGGAAACACCATATATTTT,CASSVQGHSGNTIYF
few,TRBJ2-1,TRBD1,TRBV7-9,TGTGCCAGCACCTACAGGGGTCAATCCTACAATGAGCAGTTCTTC,CASTYRGQSYNEQFF
.,TRBJ1-2,.,TRBV29-1,TGCAGCGTTCGGGTCTACTCCACCACCGACTATGGCTACACCTTC,CSVRVYSTTDYGYTF
few,TRBJ2-5,TRBD1,TRBV2,TGTGCCAGCAGTGAAGCTCCGGGACAGGAGACCCAGTACTTC,CASSEAPGQETQYF